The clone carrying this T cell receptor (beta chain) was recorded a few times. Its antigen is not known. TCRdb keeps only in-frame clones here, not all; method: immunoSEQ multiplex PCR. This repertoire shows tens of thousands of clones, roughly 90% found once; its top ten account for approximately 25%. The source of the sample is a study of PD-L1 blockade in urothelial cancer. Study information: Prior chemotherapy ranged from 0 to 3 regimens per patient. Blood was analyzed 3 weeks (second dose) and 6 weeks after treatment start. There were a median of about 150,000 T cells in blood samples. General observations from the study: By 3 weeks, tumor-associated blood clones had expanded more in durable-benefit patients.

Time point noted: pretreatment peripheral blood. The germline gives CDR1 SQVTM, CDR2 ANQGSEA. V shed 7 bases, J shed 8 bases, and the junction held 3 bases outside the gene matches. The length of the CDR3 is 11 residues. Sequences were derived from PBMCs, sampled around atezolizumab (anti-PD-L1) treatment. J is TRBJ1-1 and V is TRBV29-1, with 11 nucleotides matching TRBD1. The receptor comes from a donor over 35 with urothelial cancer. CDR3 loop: CSAGDRGEAFF. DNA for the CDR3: TGCAGCGCCGGGGACAGGGGGGAAGCTTTCTTT.